This is a list of T cell receptor beta chains from one sample in a study of cytomegalovirus exposure and HLA in healthy donors. Assay: immunoSEQ multiplex PCR; the TCRdb copy retains only in-frame clones and omits some. This sample yields roughly 150,000 clones, of which approximately 71% are seen a single time; around 9.3% belongs to the top ten. Sample: PBMCs. The receptor source for this set is a man aged 25-45 years in good health and CMV-seropositive. The CDR3 runs from the conserved cysteine through the conserved F or W. A D gene is named only where the DNA matches it firmly. Part of the rows lack a size; the others show once, few, many or a class for expanded clones.

D gene,V gene,J gene,clone size,CDR3 DNA,CDR3 protein
TRBD2,TRBV5-4,TRBJ2-1,NA,TGTGCCAGCAGCAGAGGGACTAGCGGGAGCTCCTACAATGAGCAGTTCTTC,CASSRGTSGSSYNEQFF
TRBD1,TRBV11-2,TRBJ2-7,NA,TGTGCCAGCAGAGGACAGGGCGGCTACGAGCAGTACTTC,CASRGQGGYEQYF
TRBD1,TRBV11-2,TRBJ2-7,NA,TGTGCCAGCAGCCCTCGTTGGACAGGGCATTACGAGCAGTACTTC,CASSPRWTGHYEQYF
NA,TRBV5-5,TRBJ1-1,once,TGTGCCAGCAGCCAAGCAGCGACAGGCGGAGCTTTCTTT,CASSQAATGGAFF
NA,TRBV12-5,TRBJ2-5,NA,TGTGCTAGTGGTGCGGCTAGTGGCCAAGAGACCCAGTACTTC,CASGAASGQETQYF
NA,TRBV19,TRBJ2-2,NA,TGTGCCAGTAGTATTCGAGCGGGTTTCATCACCGGGGAGCTGTTTTTT,CASSIRAGFITGELFF
NA,TRBV15,TRBJ2-6,NA,TGTGCCACCAGCAGATCAGACTCTGGGGCCAACGTCCTGACTTTC,CATSRSDSGANVLTF
NA,TRBV28,TRBJ1-2,NA,TGTGCCAGCAGTCCCCCACAGGGTCTGGGCTACACCTTC,CASSPPQGLGYTF
NA,TRBV6-6,TRBJ1-1,NA,TGTGCCAGCAGTTACTTAAGGACAGAGGAAGCTTTCTTT,CASSYLRTEEAFF
TRBD2,TRBV10-1,TRBJ2-7,few,TGCGCCAGCAGTGAGTTGGCCAGCGGGAGTTACGAGCAGTACTTC,CASSELASGSYEQYF
TRBD2,TRBV7-2,TRBJ2-2,NA,TGTGCCAGCAGCTACCAACTAGCGGGGCAAAAAATGAACACCGGGGAGCTGTTTTTT,CASSYQLAGQKMNTGELFF
NA,TRBV5-1,TRBJ2-6,NA,TGCGCCAGCAGCTTCCAGGGCCCTGACTCTGGGGCCAACGTCCTGACTTTC,CASSFQGPDSGANVLTF
TRBD1,TRBV5-4,TRBJ1-5,NA,TGTGCCAGCAGCTTTTCGGGGACAGGGCAGCCCCAGCATTTT,CASSFSGTGQPQHF
TRBD1,TRBV29-1,TRBJ1-1,NA,TGCAGCGTGGACAGGCGATTGAACACTGAAGCTTTCTTT,CSVDRRLNTEAFF
TRBD1,TRBV4-1,TRBJ2-3,NA,TGCGCCAGCAGCCAAGGGGGCTGGGGACAGGGTTATCGCACAGATACGCAGTATTTT,CASSQGGWGQGYRTDTQYF
NA,TRBV6-5,TRBJ2-7,NA,TGTGCCAGCAGCCGGGGAGACCCCCCCTACGAGCAGTACTTC,CASSRGDPPYEQYF
NA,TRBV10-3,TRBJ2-3,NA,TGTGCCATCAGACCGTCGACAGGAACAGATACGCAGTATTTT,CAIRPSTGTDTQYF
NA,TRBV6-1,TRBJ1-4,NA,TGTGCCAGCAGTGAATACGGGGGTGAAAAACTGTTTTTT,CASSEYGGEKLFF
TRBD1,TRBV7-9,TRBJ2-1,NA,TGTGCCAGCAGCTTAGGGGCAGGGGGATACAATGAGCAGTTCTTC,CASSLGAGGYNEQFF
NA,TRBV30,TRBJ1-1,NA,TGTGCTCTATTCGGCACTGAAGCTTTCTTT,CALFGTEAFF
TRBD1,TRBV27,TRBJ2-7,NA,TGTGCCAGCAGTCCCATCGGGACAGGGGGCCGCCACGAGCAGTACTTC,CASSPIGTGGRHEQYF
NA,TRBV6-1,TRBJ2-6,NA,TGTGCCAGCAGCGCCTTACTTGGGGCCAACGTCCTGACTTTC,CASSALLGANVLTF
NA,TRBV6-6,TRBJ1-2,NA,TGTGCCAGCAGTTACTCGTCCAGGGAGGATGGCTACACCTTC,CASSYSSREDGYTF
TRBD1,TRBV6-6,TRBJ1-2,NA,TGTGCCAGCAGCCCCGGACAGGGTCGCTACGGCTACACCTTC,CASSPGQGRYGYTF
NA,TRBV9,TRBJ2-3,NA,TGTGCCAGCAGCGCGCGGGACTCGCATTTTGTGACAGATACGCAGTATTTT,CASSARDSHFVTDTQYF
NA,TRBV6-5,TRBJ1-2,few,TGTGCCAGCAGCGACAGCCCTAACTATGGCTACACCTTC,CASSDSPNYGYTF
NA,TRBV5-6,TRBJ2-7,NA,TGTGCCAGCAGCGGCAGGGTTTTCTACGAGCAGTACTTC,CASSGRVFYEQYF
NA,TRBV7-2,TRBJ2-5,few,TGTGCCAGCAGCGCCCAGCGGGAGACCCAGTACTTC,CASSAQRETQYF
NA,TRBV19,TRBJ2-2,NA,TGTGCCAGTAGTATAGTCGGTTACTCGAACACCGGGGAGCTGTTTTTT,CASSIVGYSNTGELFF
NA,TRBV6-1,TRBJ1-1,few,TGTGCCAGCAGTGAAGAGTTGGGGGCCCCAAACACTGAAGCTTTCTTT,CASSEELGAPNTEAFF
TRBD1,TRBV27,TRBJ1-1,few,TGTGCCAGCAGTTTAAGGGGGGGGGAGACAGGGGTAAACACTGAAGCTTTCTTT,CASSLRGGETGVNTEAFF
TRBD1,TRBV11-2,TRBJ2-1,NA,TGTGCCAGCAGCTCCGGGGGACAGGGGGTTGCCAATGAGCAGTTCTTC,CASSSGGQGVANEQFF
TRBD1,TRBV4-1,TRBJ2-3,NA,TGCGCCAGCAGCCAAGTCGACAGGGGAACAGATACGCAGTATTTT,CASSQVDRGTDTQYF
NA,TRBV5-4,TRBJ2-7,NA,TGTGCCAGCAGCTTGTTTATCGGGAGCTCCTACGAGCAGTACTTC,CASSLFIGSSYEQYF
NA,TRBV27,TRBJ2-7,NA,TGTGCCACCCTACCTAGGCCCGCGGTGGGCGAGCAGTACTTC,CATLPRPAVGEQYF
NA,TRBV18,TRBJ2-3,NA,TGTGCCAGCTCCCTGAGGTCTAGCACAGATACGCAGTATTTT,CASSLRSSTDTQYF